The 15 T cell receptor beta chains below were found in one sample sequenced in a study of T cell repertoires in cytomegalovirus infection. What these receptors recognize is not known. TCRdb used MiXCR to reprocess the reads, holding one entry per CDR3 protein. The sample holds about 160,000 distinct CDR3 sequences, roughly 21% seen once. This specimen consisted of CD8+ T cells from cultured PBMCs, obtained from culture after CMV antigen stimulation. The receptors stem from a human donor in good health (CMV status not recorded). Some clones in this sample may be carry-over from other donors' samples.

CDR3 loop: CASSQGDYQETQYF. The DNA for the CDR3 is TGCGCCAGCAGCCAAGGGGACTACCAAGAGACCCAGTACTTC. V usage is TRBV4-1 and J usage is TRBJ2-5, with D maybe TRBD2 (6 bases). In germline, CDR1 is MGHRA, CDR2 YSYEKL. The V and J ends lost 1 base and 0 bases respectively, with 6 bases between them. The CDR3 extends over 14 amino acids.

This clonotype was picked up many times. This sequence joins TRBV11-2 and TRBJ1-4, with 9 bases that match TRBD1. Germline CDR1 is SGHAT and CDR2 is FQNNGV. J gave up 7 bases and V 6 bases, and 18 bases lay outside the gene matches. This CDR3 region has 18 residues. The CDR3 nucleotides read TGTGCCAGCAGACCCACCGGGACAGGGATGATCGGGGGTGAAAAACTGTTTTTT. Amino acid sequence: CASRPTGTGMIGGEKLFF. Looking up the rest from reference TRBV11-2 and TRBJ1-4 gives the full variable domain: EAGVAQSPRYKIIEKRQSVAFWCNPISGHATLYWYQQILGQGPKLLIQFQNNGVVDDSQLPKDRFSAERLKGVDSTLKIQPAKLEDSAVYLCASRPTGTGMIGGEKLFFGSGTQLSVL.

The CDR3 is CASSFLDPGKATHGNTEAFF. DNA for the CDR3: TGTGCCAGCAGTTTCTTGGATCCGGGTAAGGCTACACATGGGAACACTGAAGCTTTCTTT. The V call is TRBV6-2 or TRBV6-3, the J call TRBJ1-1; D not resolved. Per the germline V gene, CDR1 is MNHEY and CDR2 is SVGEGT. The CDR3 loop spans 20 amino acids. V was pared by 4 bases and J by 1 base, with 28 bases between.

V and J are TRBV7-6 and TRBJ1-5, with 9 bases fitting TRBD1. Trimming took 5 bases from V and 3 from J; bases not matched to a gene: 11. This CDR3 is 17 amino acids long. Germline V gives CDR1 SGHVS, CDR2 FNYEAQ. This CDR3 is CASSPPDRGIDNQPQHF. DNA of the CDR3: TGTGCCAGCAGCCCACCGGACAGGGGAATCGACAATCAGCCCCAGCATTTT.

The chain combines TRBV6-5 with TRBJ2-5; no reliable D call. This CDR3 has 15 residues. V lost 0 bases to trimming and J lost 5 bases, with 13 bases between them. Germline V gene lookup returns CDR1 MNHEY and CDR2 SVGAGI. CDR3 loop: CASSYSSNGWETQYF. For the CDR3, the DNA is TGTGCCAGCAGTTACTCGTCCAACGGGTGGGAGACCCAGTACTTC.

This clonotype appeared a few times. This rearrangement joins TRBV12-3 or TRBV12-4 to TRBJ2-1; 9 bases match TRBD2. The CDR3 runs 16 residues. The ends lost 0 bases at V and 4 bases at J; junction bases unmatched: 4. CDR3 in amino acids: CASSLAIAGVYNEQFF. Here the CDR3 DNA reads TGTGCCAGCAGTTTAGCAATAGCGGGGGTTTACAATGAGCAGTTCTTC.

This clonotype has a handful of counts. A junction boundary mismatches the germline segment, possibly from a read error. The chain links TRBV7-2 to TRBJ1-5; 7 nucleotides agree with TRBD1. CDR3 size: 15 residues. CDR1 is SGHTA and CDR2 is FQGNSA in the germline V gene. CDR3 region: CASSRRQGSDQPQHF. The CDR3 region has the DNA TGTGCCAGCAGCCGCAGACAGGGTAGCGATCAGCCCCAGCATTTT.

The V gene is TRBV20-1, the J gene TRBJ2-1, with TRBD2 identical over 10 bases. Losses at the gene ends were 2 bases for V and 0 bases for J; bases not matched to a gene: 10. The CDR3 has 18 amino acids. CDR1 and CDR2 (germline): DFQATT, SNEGSKA (reference sequence). CDR3 sequence reads: CSARPGLAETHSYNEQFF. The CDR3 DNA reads as TGCAGTGCTAGACCCGGACTAGCGGAGACCCACTCCTACAATGAGCAGTTCTTC.

The V and J genes are TRBV6-5 and TRBJ2-2; TRBD1 aligns across 8 bases. The CDR3 sequence is 16 residues long. Germline CDR1 reads MNHEY; CDR2 reads SVGAGI. Losses at the gene ends were 0 bases for V and 5 bases for J; bases not matched to a gene: 5. CDR3 DNA sequence: TGTGCCAGCAGTTACTCTCGGACAGGGACGACCGGGGAGCTGTTTTTT. This sequence encodes CASSYSRTGTTGELFF.

This clonotype was recorded a few times. The V and J genes are TRBV6-2 or TRBV6-3 and TRBJ2-1; D remains ambiguous. Trimming left V 0 bases short and J 4 bases short, with 7 bases between. From germline, CDR1 is MNHEY and CDR2 SVGEGT. The CDR3 covers 14 residues. The CDR3 loop is CASSYSDSYNEQFF. The CDR3 nucleotides read TGTGCCAGCAGTTACTCAGACTCGTACAATGAGCAGTTCTTC.

The chain has TRBV7-6 and TRBJ2-2; D might be TRBD1 or TRBD2, each matching 6 bases. This CDR3 spans 13 amino acids. Per the germline V gene, CDR1 is SGHVS and CDR2 is FNYEAQ. V was trimmed by 8 bases and J by 4 bases, leaving 11 bases between them. The CDR3 DNA sequence: TGTGCCAGCGGGGGGCAGGTCACCGGGGAGCTGTTTTTT. Translating it yields CASGGQVTGELFF.

The rearrangement uses TRBV12-3 or TRBV12-4 and TRBJ2-7; maybe TRBD1 (6 bases). The V end was cut by 0 bases, the J end by 3 bases, with 9 bases between. The CDR3 has 14 residues. The CDR3 loop is CASSLAGAFYEQYF. CDR3 DNA: TGTGCCAGCAGTTTAGCGGGGGCCTTCTACGAGCAGTACTTC.

The gene calls are TRBV11-1 and TRBJ1-5, with 12 nucleotides matching TRBD1. J lost 0 bases, V lost 5 bases, and 14 bases had no gene match. In germline, CDR1 is SGHAT, CDR2 FQDESV (reference sequence). The CDR3 sequence is 20 residues long. In nucleotides, the CDR3 is TGTGCCAGCAGCCTTGGGGGCGGGACAGGGGGCCTCTATAGCAATCAGCCCCAGCATTTT. The encoded protein is CASSLGGGTGGLYSNQPQHF.

This clonotype was detected only a few times. The rearrangement links TRBV10-3 to TRBJ1-2, with TRBD1 matching over 7 bases. The CDR3 consists of 13 residues. V shed 4 bases, J shed 1 base, and the junction held 0 bases outside the gene matches. The germline CDR1 and CDR2 sequences are ENHRY and SYGVKD. CDR3 in amino acids: CAISGDSNYGYTF. As DNA, the CDR3 is TGTGCCATCAGTGGGGACAGTAACTATGGCTACACCTTC.

This chain uses TRBV6-8 with TRBJ1-2; D is uncertain. Trimming pared 2 bases from V and 4 bases from J, leaving 8 bases between. There are 13 residues in the CDR3. In germline, CDR1 is MNHGY, CDR2 SAAAGT. The CDR3 DNA is TGTGCCAGCAGTTACGACCGTCCCTATGGCTACACCTTC. It specifies CASSYDRPYGYTF.